This T cell receptor (beta chain) is drawn from a study of shared clonotypes between healthy human individuals. Study-level background: Three plates each covered CD4 naive and memory; CD8 naive two, CD8 memory one.

Approximately 30,000 T cell genomes (around 190 ng DNA) went into each sorted-subset replicate. Profiled with immunoSEQ multiplex PCR; TCRdb holds only in-frame clones, not every one. Seen here are a few million clones, around 93% observed once, and the top ten hold around 0.4%. V lost 6 bases and J 0 bases, leaving 24 bases between the germline ends. The CDR3 totals 19 residues. Looked up from germline, CDR1 is MDHEN and CDR2 is SYDVKM. Sequences were obtained from naive CD4+ T cells from PBMCs. The subset denotes: CD45RA+ positively selected. This sequence originates from a man aged 18 to 29 in good health. Some clones in this sample may be carry-over from other donors' samples. The V call is TRBV28, the J call TRBJ2-1, with D tentatively TRBD1 (5 bases). CDR3 loop: CASRTNGHVVTLSYNEQFF. The CDR3 DNA reads as TGTGCCAGCAGAACCAACGGACATGTGGTGACACTCTCCTACAATGAGCAGTTCTTC.